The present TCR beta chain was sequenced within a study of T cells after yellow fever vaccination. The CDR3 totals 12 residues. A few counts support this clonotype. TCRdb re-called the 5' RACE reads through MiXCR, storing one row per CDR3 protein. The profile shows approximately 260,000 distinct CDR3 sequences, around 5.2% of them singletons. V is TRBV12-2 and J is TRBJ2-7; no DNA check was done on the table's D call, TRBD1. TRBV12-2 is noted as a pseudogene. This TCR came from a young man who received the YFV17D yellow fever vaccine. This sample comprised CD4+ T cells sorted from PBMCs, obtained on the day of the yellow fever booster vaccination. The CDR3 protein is CASRCWTGEQYV. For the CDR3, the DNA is TGTGCAAGTCGCTGTTGGACAGGCGAGCAGTACGTC.